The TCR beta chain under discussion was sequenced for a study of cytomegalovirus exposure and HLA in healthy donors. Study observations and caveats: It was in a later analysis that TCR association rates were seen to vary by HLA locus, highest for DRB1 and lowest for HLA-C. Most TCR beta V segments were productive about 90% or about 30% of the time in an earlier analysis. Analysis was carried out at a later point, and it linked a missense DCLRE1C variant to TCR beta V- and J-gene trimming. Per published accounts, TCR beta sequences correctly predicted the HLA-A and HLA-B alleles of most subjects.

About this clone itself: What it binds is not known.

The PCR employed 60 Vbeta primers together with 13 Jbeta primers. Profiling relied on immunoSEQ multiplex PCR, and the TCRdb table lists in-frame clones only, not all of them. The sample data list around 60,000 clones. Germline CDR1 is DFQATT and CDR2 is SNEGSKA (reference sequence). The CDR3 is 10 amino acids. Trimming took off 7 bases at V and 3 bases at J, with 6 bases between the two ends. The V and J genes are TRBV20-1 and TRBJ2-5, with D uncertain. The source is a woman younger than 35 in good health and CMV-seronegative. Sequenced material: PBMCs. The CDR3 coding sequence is TGCAGTGGGCTGAAAGAGACCCAGTACTTC. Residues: CSGLKETQYF.